The clone carrying this TCR beta chain was found a few times. Its antigen is currently unknown. The data were obtained in a study of tumour-infiltrating T cells in Burkitt lymphoma. Study-wide background: Patients covered every epidemiological subtype of Burkitt lymphoma.

Germline CDR1 is SGHDT and CDR2 is YYEEEE. Trimming left V 0 bases short and J 5 bases short, with 18 bases between. The CDR3 runs to 16 residues. Study-level points and caveats: Several public clonotypes were shared across many Burkitt lymphoma patients.

This table comes from immunoSEQ multiplex PCR, and its TCRdb copy is limited to in-frame clones, with some not included. Found here are about 270 clones, around 12% of them singletons; the top ten hold under 15%. The sequence derives from a human donor with Burkitt lymphoma. The gene calls are TRBV5-6 and TRBJ2-7; D possibly uses TRBD1 or TRBD2 (5 bases each). Sequences were obtained from tumor tissue. The CDR3 spells CASSLDAGTLGNEQYF. CDR3 DNA: TGTGCCAGCAGCTTGGACGCAGGGACCTTGGGGAACGAGCAGTACTTC. The whole variable domain, remainder taken from reference TRBV5-6 and TRBJ2-7, is DAGVTQSPTHLIKTRGQQVTLRCSPKSGHDTVSWYQQALGQGPQFIFQYYEEEERQRGNFPDRFSGHQFPNYSSELNVNALLLGDSALYLCASSLDAGTLGNEQYFGPGTRLTVT.